The 27 T cell receptor beta chains below come from one sample, sequenced in a study of OX40 agonist ivuxolimab in advanced cancers. Profiling relied on immunoSEQ multiplex PCR, and the TCRdb table lists in-frame clones only, not all of them. In the table there are roughly 50,000 clones, about 90% of which are singletons. Here the sequenced sample was CD4+ or CD8+ T cells sorted from blood, taken in a trial of the OX40 agonist ivuxolimab. All receptors come from an adult with an advanced solid tumor such as melanoma, head and neck, liver or kidney cancer.

The V and J genes are TRBV19 and TRBJ2-1; 8 bases are shared with TRBD2. This CDR3 is 14 amino acids long. Trimming removed 10 bases from V and 4 bases from J; junction bases left unmatched: 9. From germline, CDR1 is LNHDA and CDR2 SQIVND (reference sequence). This chain's CDR3 is CATHLGGGYNEQFF. DNA for the CDR3: TGTGCCACCCACCTCGGGGGGGGTTACAATGAGCAGTTCTTC.

The chain joins TRBV2 to TRBJ2-4, with D unclear. The V and J ends lost 1 base and 6 bases respectively, with 7 bases between them. The CDR3 is 13 residues long. CDR1 SNHLY and CDR2 FYNNEI come from the germline V gene. Here the CDR3 reads CASSEDPRNIQYF. Written as DNA, the CDR3 is TGTGCCAGCAGTGAAGATCCGAGAAACATTCAGTACTTC.

About this clone itself: One end of the junction varies from germline; a read error may be responsible. The J gene is TRBJ2-5, the V gene TRBV19; D is perhaps TRBD2 (5 bases). The CDR3 has 13 residues. The germline gives CDR1 LNHDA, CDR2 SQIVND (reference sequence). This CDR3 reads CASSLDGEETQYF. The CDR3, as DNA: TGTGCCAGTAGTTTAGACGGGGAAGAGACCCAGTACTTC. The complete variable domain, with remaining parts taken from reference TRBV19 and TRBJ2-5, reads DGGITQSPKYLFRKEGQNVTLSCEQNLNHDAMYWYRQDPGQGLRLIYYSQIVNDFQKGDIAEGYSVSREKKESFPLTVTSAQKNPTAFYLCASSLDGEETQYFGPGTRLLVL.

V gene TRBV6-5 combines with J gene TRBJ1-2; tentatively, D is TRBD1 (5 bases). Germline values: CDR1 MNHEY, CDR2 SVGAGI. This CDR3 contains 13 residues. Trimming left V 6 bases short and J 2 bases short, with 10 bases between. The CDR3 region is CASSLRGNYGYTF. CDR3 nucleotides: TGTGCCAGCAGCCTGCGGGGCAACTATGGCTACACCTTC.

V is TRBV23-1 and J is TRBJ1-2; D might be TRBD1 (6 bases). TRBV23-1 is identified as an open reading frame with a role that is uncertain. There are 15 residues in the CDR3. V dropped 4 bases and J dropped 4 bases, with 16 bases sitting between them. CDR3 residues: CASSPTGVESYGYTF. The CDR3 DNA reads TGCGCCAGCAGTCCGACAGGAGTTGAGAGCTATGGCTACACCTTC.

This clone was recorded only once. The CDR3 protein is CASSYGGGYGYTF. CDR3 DNA: TGTGCCAGCAGTTACGGGGGAGGGTATGGCTACACCTTC. V gene TRBV6-5 combines with J gene TRBJ1-2, with D maybe TRBD1 (5 bases). The germline V and J ends were trimmed by 2 bases and 5 bases, with 9 bases remaining between them. The CDR3 covers 13 residues. Per germline, CDR1 MNHEY and CDR2 SVGAGI.

The chain links TRBV10-1 to TRBJ1-2; D is unclear. Germline lookup yields CDR1 WNHNN and CDR2 SYGVQD (reference sequence). Trimming shortened V by 5 bases and J by 1 base, and 8 bases separated the two germline ends. The CDR3 has 13 residues. The CDR3 here is CASSSSINYGYTF. CDR3 nucleotide sequence: TGCGCCAGCAGTTCCTCTATTAACTATGGCTACACCTTC.

This sequence joins TRBV30 and TRBJ1-4; D uncertain. There are 12 residues in the CDR3. V was trimmed by 4 bases and J by 5 bases, leaving 8 bases between them. Per germline, CDR1 GTSNPN and CDR2 SVGIG (reference sequence). For the CDR3, the DNA is TGTGCCTGGAATAGGGTGAATGAAAAACTGTTTTTT. Translated: CAWNRVNEKLFF.

This chain connects TRBV6-1 to TRBJ1-6; no definite D call. V lost 3 bases to trimming and J lost 7 bases, with 16 bases between them. Germline CDR1 is MNHNS and CDR2 is SASEGT. This CDR3 region has 16 residues. The CDR3 nucleotides are TGTGCCAGCAGTGAGAGGGTGGAACTAATAAATTCACCCCTCCACTTT. It codes for CASSERVELINSPLHF.

This rearrangement joins TRBV5-1 to TRBJ2-7, with 8 nucleotides matching TRBD2. CDR1 is SGHRS, CDR2 YFSETQ, per germline. The CDR3 is 14 residues long. With V trimmed by 1 base and J by 6 bases, 6 bases remained unmatched. CDR3 nucleotide sequence: TGCGCCAGCAGCTTGTCAGGGGCGGGGGGCGAGCAGTACGTC. This gives the protein CASSLSGAGGEQYV.

The V gene is TRBV10-2, the J gene TRBJ2-7, with TRBD1 matching 9 bases. This CDR3 comprises 14 residues. J was trimmed by 3 bases and V by 5 bases; bases with no gene match: 5. In germline, CDR1 is WSHSY, CDR2 SAAADI. CDR3 coding DNA: TGCGCCAGCAGTCCCGGGACAGGGAGCTACGAGCAGTACTTC. Translated, it gives CASSPGTGSYEQYF.

A remark on this clone: The sample holds other DNA sequences that translate to the same CDR3. The DNA for the CDR3 is TGTGCCAGTAGTATTTCAGGGAACTATGGCTACACCTTC. Its translation is CASSISGNYGYTF. The chain links TRBV19 to TRBJ1-2, with a tentative D call TRBD1 (5 bases). Trimming took 3 bases from V and 2 from J, leaving 7 bases between them. The length of the CDR3 is 13 residues. The germline gives CDR1 LNHDA, CDR2 SQIVND (reference sequence).

Only one count was recorded for this clone. This chain uses TRBV13 with TRBJ1-1; no clear D gene. Germline V gene data show CDR1 as PRHDT and CDR2 as FYEKMQ (reference sequence). This CDR3 has 13 residues. With 3 bases removed from V and 1 base from J, the gap between germline ends came to 6 bases. CDR3 in amino acids: CASSLAANTEAFF. Here the CDR3 DNA reads TGTGCCAGCAGCTTGGCGGCGAACACTGAAGCTTTCTTT.

The V gene is TRBV30, the J gene TRBJ2-7; 10 bases are a match to TRBD1. Looked up from germline, CDR1 is GTSNPN and CDR2 is SVGIG (reference sequence). The length of the CDR3 is 14 residues. The junction had 4 bases not matched to a gene; V was cut back by 2 bases and J by 3 bases. CDR3 sequence: CAWSQGTGDYEQYF. The CDR3 coding sequence is TGTGCCTGGAGTCAAGGGACAGGGGACTACGAGCAGTACTTC. Full variable domain (missing parts from reference TRBV30 and TRBJ2-7): SQTIHQWPATLVQPVGSPLSLECTVEGTSNPNLYWYRQAAGRGLQLLFYSVGIGQISSEVPQNLSASRPQDRQFILSSKKLLLSDSGFYLCAWSQGTGDYEQYFGPGTRLTVT.

The V call is TRBV5-4, the J call TRBJ2-1; TRBD2 agrees at 15 bases. CDR1 is SGHNT and CDR2 is YYREEE in the germline V gene (reference sequence). This CDR3 region has 15 residues. V shed 4 bases, J shed 5 bases, and the junction held 1 base outside the gene matches. The CDR3 protein is CASSGTSGGNNEQFF. In DNA form, the CDR3 reads TGTGCCAGCAGCGGGACTAGCGGGGGGAACAATGAGCAGTTCTTC.

In its sample, this clone was seen once. The chain has TRBV9 and TRBJ2-7; 9 nucleotides align to TRBD1. CDR1 is SGDLS, CDR2 YYNGEE, per germline. CDR3 length: 15 residues. Unmatched junction bases numbered 4, after V lost 0 bases and J lost 3 bases. The CDR3 DNA is TGTGCCAGCAGCGTAGCCGGGACAGGGCACTACGAGCAGTACTTC. This translates into CASSVAGTGHYEQYF.

The rearrangement uses TRBV10-3 and TRBJ2-7; weak D call: TRBD1 (6 bases). The CDR3 spans 14 residues. From germline, CDR1 is ENHRY and CDR2 SYGVKD. The V and J ends lost 4 bases and 3 bases respectively, with 13 bases between them. The CDR3 here is CAISGTGHSYEQYF. The CDR3 region has the DNA TGTGCCATCAGTGGGACGGGACATAGCTACGAGCAGTACTTC.

This clone showed up just a few times. The genes are TRBV4-2 and TRBJ1-5, with D hard to call. From germline, CDR1 is LGHNA and CDR2 YNFKEQ. V was cut by 4 bases and J by 0 bases, with 10 bases left in between. CDR3 length equals 15 residues. CDR3 sequence reads: CASSPREDSNQPQHF. DNA for the CDR3: TGTGCCAGCAGCCCCCGGGAGGATAGCAATCAGCCCCAGCATTTT.

The chain recombines TRBV7-9 with TRBJ2-7, with no clear D. CDR3 length: 13 residues. The ends were cut back, 4 bases at V and 1 base at J, with 8 bases in the middle. Germline assignment: CDR1 SEHNR and CDR2 FQNEAQ (reference sequence). The CDR3 DNA sequence: TGTGCCAGCAGCTCCCAAGGTTCCTACGAGCAGTACGTC. The encoded protein is CASSSQGSYEQYV.

J is TRBJ2-1 and V is TRBV29-1; 14 bases are a match to TRBD2. The CDR3 sequence is 14 residues long. With 6 bases clipped from V and 5 bases from J, the junction kept 3 bases outside the gene matches. Germline V lookup: CDR1 SQVTM, CDR2 ANQGSEA. CDR3 nucleotide sequence: TGCAGCGTCCTGGGACTAGCGGGGGACAATGAGCAGTTCTTC. It specifies CSVLGLAGDNEQFF.

In regard to this clone: This sample also contains other DNA sequences that code for the same CDR3. The V call is TRBV4-1, the J call TRBJ1-1; D is perhaps TRBD1 (6 bases). This CDR3 is 16 amino acids long. Trimming removed 0 bases from V and 5 bases from J, with 16 bases in between. The germline CDR1 and CDR2 sequences are MGHRA and YSYEKL. The CDR3 DNA is TGCGCCAGCAGCCAAGAGGGGGGGCAGGGGCTGACTGAAGCTTTCTTT. Its translation is CASSQEGGQGLTEAFF.

This clone was recorded a few times. V and J are TRBV9 and TRBJ1-1, with TRBD1 matching over 7 bases. V shed 3 bases, J shed 5 bases, and the junction held 7 bases outside the gene matches. Germline assignment: CDR1 SGDLS and CDR2 YYNGEE. The CDR3 contains 14 residues. CDR3 sequence: CASSATGIGTEAFF. As DNA, the CDR3 is TGTGCCAGCAGCGCGACAGGGATTGGAACTGAAGCTTTCTTT.

The rearrangement links TRBV10-2 to TRBJ1-3, with 8 bases fitting TRBD1. V trimming: 0 bases; J trimming: 1 base; junction bases outside the gene matches: 2. CDR1 WSHSY and CDR2 SAAADI come from the germline V gene. The CDR3 runs to 16 residues. This CDR3 reads CASSESRDRSGNTIYF. CDR3 bases: TGCGCCAGCAGTGAGTCTCGGGACAGGTCTGGAAACACCATATATTTT.

The rearrangement uses TRBV15 and TRBJ2-7; 9 bases are a match to TRBD1. V shed 5 bases and J 4 bases; nucleotides not matched to a gene: 9. The CDR3 consists of 15 residues. The germline V gene has CDR1 LNHNV and CDR2 YYDKDF (reference sequence). The CDR3 DNA follows: TGTGCCACCAGCGTCCGGACAGGGGTCACTTACGAGCAGTACGTC. Translating it yields CATSVRTGVTYEQYV.

The V call is TRBV28, the J call TRBJ2-1, with 7 bases aligning to TRBD2. Germline assignment: CDR1 MDHEN and CDR2 SYDVKM. Trimming at V came to 6 bases and at J to 5 bases, leaving 4 bases not matched to a gene. The CDR3 spans 13 residues. This CDR3 is CASRWGGNNEQFF. The CDR3 nucleotides are TGTGCCAGCAGGTGGGGGGGAAACAATGAGCAGTTCTTC.

The V call is TRBV5-6, the J call TRBJ2-5, with no clear D. CDR1 and CDR2 from the germline V gene are SGHDT and YYEEEE. This CDR3 spans 13 amino acids. Trimming cost V 1 base and J 4 bases, with 8 bases left between them. CDR3 protein: CASSLLSVETQYF. The CDR3 coding sequence is TGTGCCAGCAGCTTGTTGTCAGTAGAGACCCAGTACTTC.

The chain uses TRBV11-2 and TRBJ2-5, with D hard to call. Germline V CDR1 and CDR2: SGHAT, FQNNGV. V was trimmed by 7 bases and J by 2 bases, leaving 11 bases between them. The CDR3 length is 13 residues. CDR3 sequence (DNA): TGTGCCAGCAAGCTAGGAGTACAAGAGACCCAGTACTTC. It encodes CASKLGVQETQYF.